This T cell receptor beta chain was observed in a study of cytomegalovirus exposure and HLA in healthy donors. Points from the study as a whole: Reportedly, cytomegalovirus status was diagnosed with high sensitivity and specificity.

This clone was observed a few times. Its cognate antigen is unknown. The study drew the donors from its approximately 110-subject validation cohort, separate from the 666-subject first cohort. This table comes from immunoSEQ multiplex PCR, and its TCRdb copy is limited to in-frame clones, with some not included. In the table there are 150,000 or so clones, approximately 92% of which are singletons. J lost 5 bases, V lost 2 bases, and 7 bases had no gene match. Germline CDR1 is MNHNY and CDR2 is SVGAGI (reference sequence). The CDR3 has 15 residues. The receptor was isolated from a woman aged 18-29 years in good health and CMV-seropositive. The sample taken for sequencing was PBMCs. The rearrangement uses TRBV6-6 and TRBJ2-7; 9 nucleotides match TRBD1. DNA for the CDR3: TGTGCCAGCAGTTACACGACCGGGACAGGGAACGAGCAGTACTTC. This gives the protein CASSYTTGTGNEQYF.